The sequence of this T cell receptor (beta chain) was determined in a study of cytomegalovirus exposure and HLA in healthy donors. CDR3 length equals 14 residues. The germline V gene has CDR1 SGHRS and CDR2 YFSETQ. The PCR ran on 60 Vbeta and 13 Jbeta primers. Assay: immunoSEQ multiplex PCR; the TCRdb copy retains only in-frame clones and omits some. The sample records around 190,000 clones, approximately 79% being singletons. The chain carries TRBV5-1 and TRBJ2-5; D is uncertain. The assigned J gene may be wrong: the sequence end matches TRBJ2-7 better. The TCR comes from a woman in her twenties or thirties in good health and CMV-seropositive. Sequencing was carried out using PBMCs. The CDR3 loop is CASSLGGISYEQYF. The CDR3 region has the DNA TGCGCCAGCAGCTTGGGCGGAATCTCCTACGAGCAGTACTTC.